The clone carrying this TCR beta chain was counted ten times or more. The target antigen is unknown. The data originate from a study of quantifying T cell responses using KT2 cells. Study overall: TCR alpha and beta constant-region primers primed reverse transcription of RNA.

V trimming: 5 bases; J trimming: 5 bases; junction bases outside the gene matches: 7. The germline V gene has CDR1 SGHTA and CDR2 FQGNSA. The CDR3 consists of 14 residues. The cDNA 3' end received a ligated oligonucleotide with a UMI. First-round PCR used around 4 cycles and beta primers RC1.1 and RC1.2 covering TRBC1 and TRBC2. In TCRdb, the UMI-ligation and nested PCR reads were re-called with MiXCR into one record per CDR3 protein. The sample lists fewer than 45,000 distinct CDR3 sequences; 15% to 20% were seen once. Study-level findings and limits: KT2 sequence counts showed saturation when very many KT2 cells were spiked in.

Unfractionated PBMC were spiked with known numbers of KT2 clone cells. This chain links TRBV7-2 with TRBJ2-5, with 8 bases that match TRBD2. The sequence was collected from a human donor. The specimen sequenced was PBMCs spiked with cells of the T cell clone KT2. CDR3 region: CASSRSGNSETQYF. The CDR3 bases are TGTGCCAGCAGCCGTAGCGGGAACTCGGAGACCCAGTACTTC.